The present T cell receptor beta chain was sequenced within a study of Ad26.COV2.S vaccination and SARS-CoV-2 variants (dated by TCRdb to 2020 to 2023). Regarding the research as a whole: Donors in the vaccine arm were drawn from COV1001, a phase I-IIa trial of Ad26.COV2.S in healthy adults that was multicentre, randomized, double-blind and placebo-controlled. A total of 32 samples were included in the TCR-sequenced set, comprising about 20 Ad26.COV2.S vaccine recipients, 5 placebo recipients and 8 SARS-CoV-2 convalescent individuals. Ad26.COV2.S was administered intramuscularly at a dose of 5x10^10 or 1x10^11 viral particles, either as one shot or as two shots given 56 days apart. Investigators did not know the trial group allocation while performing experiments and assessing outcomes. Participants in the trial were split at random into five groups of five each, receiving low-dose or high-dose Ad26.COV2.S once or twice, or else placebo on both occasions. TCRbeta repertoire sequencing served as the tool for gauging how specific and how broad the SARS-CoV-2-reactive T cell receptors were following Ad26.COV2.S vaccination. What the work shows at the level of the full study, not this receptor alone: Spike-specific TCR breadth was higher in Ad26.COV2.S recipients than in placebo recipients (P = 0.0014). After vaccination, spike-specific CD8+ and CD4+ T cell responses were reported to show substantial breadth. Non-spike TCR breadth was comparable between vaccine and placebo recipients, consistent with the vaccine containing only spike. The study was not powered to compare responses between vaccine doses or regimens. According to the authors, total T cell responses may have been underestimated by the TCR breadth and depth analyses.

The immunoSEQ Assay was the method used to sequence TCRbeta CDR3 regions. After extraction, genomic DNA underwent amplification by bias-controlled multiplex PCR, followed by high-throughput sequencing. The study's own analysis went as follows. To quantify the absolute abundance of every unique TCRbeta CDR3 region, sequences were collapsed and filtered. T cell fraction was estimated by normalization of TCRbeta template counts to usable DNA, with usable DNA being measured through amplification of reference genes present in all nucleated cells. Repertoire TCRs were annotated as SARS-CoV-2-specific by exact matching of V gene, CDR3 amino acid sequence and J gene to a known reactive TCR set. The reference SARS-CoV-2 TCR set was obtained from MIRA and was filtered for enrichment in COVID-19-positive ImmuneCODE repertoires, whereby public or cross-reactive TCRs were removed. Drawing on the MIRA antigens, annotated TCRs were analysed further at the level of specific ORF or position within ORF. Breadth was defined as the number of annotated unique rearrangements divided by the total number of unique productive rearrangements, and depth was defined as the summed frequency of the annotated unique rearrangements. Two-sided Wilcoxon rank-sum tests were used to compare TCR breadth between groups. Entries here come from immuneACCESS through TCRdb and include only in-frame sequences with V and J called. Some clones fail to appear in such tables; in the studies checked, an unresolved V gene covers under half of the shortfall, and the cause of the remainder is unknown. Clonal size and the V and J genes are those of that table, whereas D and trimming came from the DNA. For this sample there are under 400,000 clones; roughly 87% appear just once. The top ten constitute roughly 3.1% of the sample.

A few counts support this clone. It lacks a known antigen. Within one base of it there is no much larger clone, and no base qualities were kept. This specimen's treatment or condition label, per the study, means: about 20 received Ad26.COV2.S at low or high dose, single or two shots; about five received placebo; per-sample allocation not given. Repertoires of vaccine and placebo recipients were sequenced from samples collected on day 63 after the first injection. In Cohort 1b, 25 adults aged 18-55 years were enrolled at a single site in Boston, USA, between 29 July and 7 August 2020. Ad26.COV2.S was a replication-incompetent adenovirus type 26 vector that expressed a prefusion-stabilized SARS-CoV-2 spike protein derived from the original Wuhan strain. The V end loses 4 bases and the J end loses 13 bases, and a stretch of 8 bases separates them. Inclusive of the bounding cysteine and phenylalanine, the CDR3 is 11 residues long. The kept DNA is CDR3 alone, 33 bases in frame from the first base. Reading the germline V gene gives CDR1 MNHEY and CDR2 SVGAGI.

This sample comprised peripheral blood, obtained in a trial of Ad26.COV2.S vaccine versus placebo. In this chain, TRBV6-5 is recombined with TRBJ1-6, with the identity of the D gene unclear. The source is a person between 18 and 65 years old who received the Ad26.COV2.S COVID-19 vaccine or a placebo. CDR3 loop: CASSSPGPLHF. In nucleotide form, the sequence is TGTGCCAGCAGTTCCCCGGGCCCCCTCCACTTT.